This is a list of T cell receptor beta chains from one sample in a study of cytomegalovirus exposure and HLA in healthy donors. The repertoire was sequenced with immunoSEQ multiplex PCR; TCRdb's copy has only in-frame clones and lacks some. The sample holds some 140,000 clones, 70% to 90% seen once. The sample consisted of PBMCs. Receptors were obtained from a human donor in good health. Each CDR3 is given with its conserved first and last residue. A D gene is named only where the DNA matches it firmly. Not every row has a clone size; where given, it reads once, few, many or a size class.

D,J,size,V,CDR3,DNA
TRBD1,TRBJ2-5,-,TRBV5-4,CASSSRTGQETQYF,TGTGCCAGCAGCTCGAGGACAGGCCAAGAGACCCAGTACTTC
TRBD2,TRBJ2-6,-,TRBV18,CASSLRGIAGLSSGANVLTF,TGTGCCAGCTCACTAAGAGGGATAGCGGGATTAAGCTCTGGGGCCAACGTCCTGACTTTC
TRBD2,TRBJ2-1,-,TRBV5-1,CASSPLAGRNEQFF,TGCGCCAGCAGCCCGTTAGCGGGTAGGAATGAGCAGTTCTTC
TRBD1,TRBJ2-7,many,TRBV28,CASINNRGLSSYEQYF,TGTGCCAGCATAAACAACAGGGGCCTAAGCTCCTACGAGCAGTACTTC
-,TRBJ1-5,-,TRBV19,CASAETGNGQPQHF,TGTGCCAGTGCCGAGACAGGAAATGGGCAGCCCCAGCATTTT
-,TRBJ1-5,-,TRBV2,CASSELYYQPQHF,TGTGCCAGCAGTGAATTATACTATCAGCCCCAGCATTTT
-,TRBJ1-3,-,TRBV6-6,CASRDSSGNTIYF,TGTGCCAGCAGGGACAGTTCTGGAAACACCATATATTTT
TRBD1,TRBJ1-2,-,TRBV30,CAWSQTGSDGYTF,TGTGCCTGGTCACAGACAGGGTCTGATGGCTACACCTTC
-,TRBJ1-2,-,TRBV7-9,CASSTLGPQVWIYGYTF,TGTGCCAGCAGCACCCTCGGTCCCCAGGTGTGGATCTATGGCTACACCTTC
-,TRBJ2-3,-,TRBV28,CASSSGLGTDTQYF,TGTGCCAGCAGTTCTGGACTCGGCACAGATACGCAGTATTTT
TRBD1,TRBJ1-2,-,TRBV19,CASRRQGLDYGYTF,TGTGCCAGTAGGAGACAGGGCTTAGACTATGGCTACACCTTC
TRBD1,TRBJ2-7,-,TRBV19,CASSPSGYRDRPYEQYF,TGTGCCAGCTCTCCCTCGGGGTACCGGGACAGGCCTTACGAGCAGTACTTC
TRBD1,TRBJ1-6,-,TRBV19,CASSTDRGKSSYNSPLHF,TGTGCCAGTAGTACGGACAGGGGGAAGAGCTCCTATAATTCACCCCTCCACTTT
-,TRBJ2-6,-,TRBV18,CASSPPVRAAGANVLTF,TGTGCCAGCTCACCACCTGTCAGGGCTGCGGGGGCCAACGTCCTGACTTTC
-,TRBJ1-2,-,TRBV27,CASSQLPGGIRDYGYTF,TGTGCCAGCAGCCAACTCCCTGGAGGGATTCGTGACTATGGCTACACCTTC
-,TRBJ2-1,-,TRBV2,CASGESTYNEQFF,TGTGCCAGCGGGGAGAGTACCTACAATGAGCAGTTCTTC
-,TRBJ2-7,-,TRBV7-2,CASSLQGNYEQYF,TGTGCCAGCAGCTTACAGGGCAACTACGAGCAGTACTTC
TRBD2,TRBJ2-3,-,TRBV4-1,CASSPTSGGPGDTQYF,TGCGCCAGCAGCCCTACTAGCGGGGGCCCGGGAGATACGCAGTATTTT
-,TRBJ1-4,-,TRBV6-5,CASSYQESTNEKLFF,TGTGCCAGCAGTTATCAAGAGTCAACTAATGAAAAACTGTTTTTT
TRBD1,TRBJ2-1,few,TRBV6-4,CASSDNNRGPFEQFF,TGTGCCAGCAGTGACAATAACAGGGGGCCTTTCGAGCAGTTCTTC
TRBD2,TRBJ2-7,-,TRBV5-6,CASSLRLAGAYEQYF,TGTGCCAGCAGTTTGAGACTAGCGGGAGCCTACGAGCAGTACTTC
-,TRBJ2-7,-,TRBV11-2,CASSLVLDYEQYF,TGTGCCAGCAGCTTAGTGCTAGACTACGAGCAGTACTTC
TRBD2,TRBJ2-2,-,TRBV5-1,CASSWTSGANTGELFF,TGCGCCAGCAGCTGGACTAGCGGGGCTAACACCGGGGAGCTGTTTTTT
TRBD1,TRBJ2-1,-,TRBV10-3,CAISVPSDRETDNEQFF,TGTGCCATCAGTGTTCCCTCAGACAGGGAGACCGACAATGAGCAGTTCTTC
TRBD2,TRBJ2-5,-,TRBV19,CASSIGSLAGGETQYF,TGTGCCAGTAGTATAGGAAGTCTAGCGGGAGGAGAGACCCAGTACTTC
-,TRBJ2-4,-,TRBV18,CASSGLREGIQYF,TGTGCCAGCTCAGGACTTCGCGAAGGCATTCAGTACTTC
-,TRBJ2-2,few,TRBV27,CASSRRAGELFF,TGTGCCAGCAGTCGGAGGGCCGGGGAGCTGTTTTTT
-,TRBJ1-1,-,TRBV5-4,CASSLGRANTEAFF,TGTGCCAGCAGCTTGGGCAGGGCGAACACTGAAGCTTTCTTT
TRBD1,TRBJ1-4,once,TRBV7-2,CASSRYRGEKLFF,TGTGCCAGCAGCAGATACAGGGGTGAAAAACTGTTTTTT
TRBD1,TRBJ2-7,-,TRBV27,CASSRDRFYEQYF,TGTGCCAGCAGCAGGGACAGGTTCTACGAGCAGTACTTC
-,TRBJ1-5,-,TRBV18,CASSPPSGGPQHF,TGTGCCAGCTCACCACCGAGTGGAGGGCCCCAGCATTTT
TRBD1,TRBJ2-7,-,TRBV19,CASSNRDRFYEQYF,TGTGCCAGTAGCAACCGGGACAGGTTTTATGAGCAGTACTTC
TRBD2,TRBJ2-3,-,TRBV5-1,CASSSPIAGGADTQYF,TGCGCCAGCAGCTCTCCTATAGCGGGAGGGGCAGATACGCAGTATTTT
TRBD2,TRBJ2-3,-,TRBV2,CASSEAPSGGTDTQYF,TGTGCCAGCAGTGAAGCGCCGAGCGGGGGCACAGATACGCAGTATTTT
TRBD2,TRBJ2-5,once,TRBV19,CATRLAGEETQYF,TGTGCCACCAGACTAGCGGGGGAAGAGACCCAGTACTTC
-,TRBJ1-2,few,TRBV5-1,CASSLAGYGYTF,TGCGCCAGCAGCTTGGCAGGGTATGGCTACACCTTC
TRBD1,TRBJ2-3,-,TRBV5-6,CASSMDRTTDTQYF,TGTGCCAGCAGCATGGACAGGACCACAGATACGCAGTATTTT
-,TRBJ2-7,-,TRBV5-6,CASSSGGQGVYEQYF,TGTGCCAGCAGCTCGGGAGGACAGGGAGTTTACGAGCAGTACTTC
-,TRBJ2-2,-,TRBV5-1,CASKLGGELFF,TGCGCCAGCAAACTAGGCGGGGAGCTGTTTTTT
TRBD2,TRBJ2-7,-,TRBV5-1,CASSLAPGGLARAYEQYF,TGCGCCAGCAGCTTGGCCCCAGGGGGACTAGCGCGGGCCTACGAGCAGTACTTC
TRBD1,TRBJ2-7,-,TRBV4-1,CASSITRPGQGFYEQYF,TGCGCCAGCAGCATAACCCGACCGGGACAGGGGTTCTACGAGCAGTACTTC
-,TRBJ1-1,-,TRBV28,CASSIDTPNTEAFF,TGTGCCAGCAGTATTGACACGCCGAACACTGAAGCTTTCTTT
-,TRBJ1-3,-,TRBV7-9,CASSPGKADSGNTIYF,TGTGCCAGCAGCCCCGGTAAAGCTGACTCTGGAAACACCATATATTTT
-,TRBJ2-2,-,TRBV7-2,CASSSLTGELFF,TGTGCCAGCAGCTCCCTCACCGGGGAGCTGTTTTTT
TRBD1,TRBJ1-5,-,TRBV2,CASTQGGFNQPQHF,TGTGCCAGCACCCAAGGGGGCTTCAATCAGCCCCAGCATTTT
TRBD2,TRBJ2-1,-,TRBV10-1,CASSESATSGSNEQFF,TGCGCCAGCAGTGAAAGCGCGACTAGCGGGAGTAATGAGCAGTTCTTC
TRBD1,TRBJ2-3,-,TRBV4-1,CASSQAPPDRVDTQYF,TGCGCCAGCAGCCAAGCCCCCCCGGACAGGGTTGATACGCAGTATTTT
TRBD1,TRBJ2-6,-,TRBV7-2,CASSRTGSSGANVLTF,TGTGCCAGCAGCCGGACAGGGAGCTCTGGGGCCAACGTCCTGACTTTC
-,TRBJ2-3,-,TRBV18,CASSLSTLTSTDTQYF,TGTGCCAGCTCACTATCCACTCTAACTAGCACAGATACGCAGTATTTT
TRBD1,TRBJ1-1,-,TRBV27,CASSSRTGNTEAFF,TGTGCCAGCAGTTCTAGGACAGGGAACACTGAAGCTTTCTTT
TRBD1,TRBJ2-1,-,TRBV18,CASSPPTGGLDNEQFF,TGTGCCAGCTCACCACCGACAGGGGGGTTGGACAATGAGCAGTTCTTC
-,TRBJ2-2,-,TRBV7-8,CASPSWTGELFF,TGTGCCTCCCCTAGTTGGACCGGGGAGCTGTTTTTT
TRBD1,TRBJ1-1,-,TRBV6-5,CASEPGTGKTPEAFF,TGTGCCAGCGAACCCGGGACAGGGAAAACCCCTGAAGCTTTCTTT